The source of this TCR beta chain is a study of cytomegalovirus exposure and HLA in healthy donors. Overall study findings and caveats: The study labeled under 200 TCR beta chains cytomegalovirus-associated. The authors later linked a missense DCLRE1C variant to TCR beta V- and J-gene trimming. As immune exposure information, only CMV serostatus was available. On later analysis, the bulk of CMV-associated TCR beta chains appeared to be HLA-restricted.

As regards this clone: Its antigen is unknown. This sample includes further DNA sequences coding for the same CDR3.

PCR was performed using 60 Vbeta and 13 Jbeta primers. Libraries were prepared by immunoSEQ multiplex PCR; TCRdb keeps only in-frame clonotypes and omits some of them. Of under 250,000 clones listed, over 75% were seen once; the top ten hold roughly 10%. The CDR3 runs to 14 residues. CDR1 MNHEY and CDR2 SVGAGI come from the germline V gene. The V end was cut by 6 bases, the J end by 0 bases, with 6 bases between. The receptor comes from a woman aged 45-59 years in good health and CMV-seropositive. The sample taken for sequencing was PBMCs. This chain connects TRBV6-5 to TRBJ1-6; D call uncertain. The DNA for the CDR3 is TGTGCCAGCAGGAGGAGCTCCTATAATTCACCCCTCCACTTT. Translated: CASRRSSYNSPLHF.